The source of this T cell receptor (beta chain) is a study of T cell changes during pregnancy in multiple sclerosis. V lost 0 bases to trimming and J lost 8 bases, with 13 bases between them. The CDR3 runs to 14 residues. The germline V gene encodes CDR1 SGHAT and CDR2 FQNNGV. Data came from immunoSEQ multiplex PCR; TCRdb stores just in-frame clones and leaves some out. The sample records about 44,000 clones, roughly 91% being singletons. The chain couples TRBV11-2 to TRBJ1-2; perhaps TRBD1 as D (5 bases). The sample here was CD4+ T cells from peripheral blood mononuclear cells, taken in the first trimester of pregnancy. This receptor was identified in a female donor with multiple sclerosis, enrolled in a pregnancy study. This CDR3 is CASSLDQGGRGYTF. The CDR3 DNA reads TGTGCCAGCAGCTTAGATCAGGGCGGCAGGGGCTACACCTTC.